What follows are 15 T cell receptor beta chains derived from one specimen sequenced in a study of shared clonotypes between healthy human individuals. TCRdb's copy holds only in-frame clones and misses some; the assay was immunoSEQ multiplex PCR. The sample contains more than 1 million clones, about 80% of which appear only once. Sequenced: memory CD4+ T cells from PBMCs. Subset reported: CD45RA-negative fraction. The origin of the receptors is a man between 18 and 35 years old in good health. Some clones in this sample may be carry-over from other donors' samples.

The V gene is TRBV28, the J gene TRBJ2-7; no reliable D call. Germline V gives CDR1 MDHEN, CDR2 SYDVKM. The CDR3 totals 15 residues. Trimming shortened V by 6 bases and J by 3 bases, and 18 bases separated the two germline ends. The CDR3 nucleotides are TGTGCCAGCAGCCCAAACGCCCGAGGTGGCTACGAGCAGTACTTC. Its protein product is CASSPNARGGYEQYF. The variable domain in full, with the rest retrieved from reference TRBV28 and TRBJ2-7, is DVKVTQSSRYLVKRTGEKVFLECVQDMDHENMFWYRQDPGLGLRLIYFSYDVKMKEKGDIPEGYSVSREKKERFSLILESASTNQTSMYLCASSPNARGGYEQYFGPGTRLTVT.

This chain links TRBV7-2 with TRBJ2-2; TRBD2 is a possible D gene (5 bases). The CDR3 contains 15 residues. From germline, CDR1 is SGHTA and CDR2 FQGNSA. Trimming removed 1 base from V and 6 bases from J, with 12 bases in between. The CDR3 DNA follows: TGTGCCAGCAGCTTAGAAACTAGTATGGCCGGGGAGCTGTTTTTT. Encoded protein: CASSLETSMAGELFF.

The V call is TRBV16, the J call TRBJ2-2, with TRBD1 as a possible D gene (6 bases). The CDR3 runs to 14 residues. The ends were cut back, 4 bases at V and 6 bases at J, with 12 bases in the middle. Germline CDR1 KGHSY, CDR2 FQNENV. This CDR3 reads CASSPNAGAGELFF. DNA of the CDR3: TGTGCCAGCAGCCCCAACGCAGGGGCCGGGGAGCTGTTTTTT.

The CDR3 here is CASSQRTGIYEQYF. DNA of the CDR3: TGTGCCAGCAGCCAGCGGACAGGGATTTACGAGCAGTACTTC. The chain combines TRBV4-2 with TRBJ2-7, with 8 bases aligning to TRBD1. V gave up 3 bases and J gave up 4 bases; unmatched junction bases: 5. The germline gives CDR1 LGHNA, CDR2 YNFKEQ. The CDR3 contains 14 residues.

The chain uses TRBV5-1 and TRBJ2-5; D not resolved. The V and J ends lost 4 bases and 1 base respectively, with 5 bases between them. The length of the CDR3 is 12 residues. CDR1 and CDR2 from the germline V gene are SGHRS and YFSETQ. CDR3 bases: TGCGCCAGCAGCCACCTCCAAGAGACCCAGTACTTC. Amino acids: CASSHLQETQYF.

Worth noting for this clone: Within the sample, other DNA sequences also encode this same CDR3. The chain couples TRBV7-9 to TRBJ2-7; D might be TRBD1 or TRBD2, each matching 6 bases. The CDR3 has 14 amino acids. Germline V gene data show CDR1 as SEHNR and CDR2 as FQNEAQ (reference sequence). V lost 1 base and J 0 bases, leaving 7 bases between the germline ends. The CDR3 nucleotides are TGTGCCAGCAGCTTAGGGGGGGCCTCCTACGAGCAGTACTTC. Amino acid sequence: CASSLGGASYEQYF.

This clone was picked up a small number of times. The identical CDR3 is also encoded by other nucleotide sequences in the sample. This chain links TRBV6-5 with TRBJ1-2; 7 bases map to TRBD1. Per the germline V gene, CDR1 is MNHEY and CDR2 is SVGAGI. This CDR3 region has 15 residues. Trimming took 0 bases from V and 2 from J; bases not matched to a gene: 3. The CDR3 loop is CASSYSLTGNYGYTF. The CDR3, as DNA: TGTGCCAGCAGTTACTCGCTGACAGGGAACTATGGCTACACCTTC.

This clone was counted a single time. The chain combines TRBV7-3 with TRBJ2-7; no firm D call. This CDR3 comprises 13 residues. The V end lost 4 bases, the J end lost 6 bases, and 13 bases lay between the germline ends. In germline, CDR1 is SGHTA, CDR2 FQGTGA. CDR3 residues: CASSSTWEGEQYF. The DNA of the CDR3 is TGTGCCAGCAGCTCCACCTGGGAAGGCGAGCAGTACTTC.

V usage is TRBV28 and J usage is TRBJ2-3; 7 nucleotides align to TRBD2. V trimming: 3 bases; J trimming: 7 bases; junction bases outside the gene matches: 13. CDR3 size: 16 residues. Germline lookup yields CDR1 MDHEN and CDR2 SYDVKM. CDR3 protein: CASSLGVAGGQHTQYF. The CDR3 region has the DNA TGTGCCAGCAGTTTGGGGGTAGCGGGTGGCCAGCATACGCAGTATTTT.

The V call is TRBV27, the J call TRBJ1-1; 7 nucleotides align to TRBD1. This CDR3 region has 16 residues. Trimming at V came to 3 bases and at J to 5 bases, leaving 12 bases not matched to a gene. The germline gives CDR1 MNHEY, CDR2 SMNVEV (reference sequence). CDR3 sequence reads: CASSFVREGAPTEAFF. The CDR3 DNA is TGTGCCAGCAGTTTCGTTCGAGAGGGGGCGCCGACTGAAGCTTTCTTT.

The rearrangement joins TRBV2 to TRBJ2-7, with D unresolved. Trimming stripped 5 bases from V and 3 bases from J, with 17 bases between. The V gene's germline CDR1 is SNHLY and CDR2 FYNNEI. This CDR3 spans 15 amino acids. Here the CDR3 reads CASSTDSLTFYEQYF. CDR3 in DNA: TGTGCCAGCAGTACCGACTCCCTTACATTCTACGAGCAGTACTTC.

The V gene is TRBV9, the J gene TRBJ2-7, with unresolved D. Germline CDR1 SGDLS, CDR2 YYNGEE. V dropped 3 bases and J dropped 0 bases, with 13 bases sitting between them. CDR3 size: 15 residues. CDR3 nucleotides: TGTGCCAGCAGCGCGGTGGGGTACAGCTCCTACGAGCAGTACTTC. Protein: CASSAVGYSSYEQYF.

Only a few counts were recorded for this clone. The V gene is TRBV5-6, the J gene TRBJ2-5; tentatively, D is TRBD1 or TRBD2 (5 bases each). Trimming took off 2 bases at V and 1 base at J, with 6 bases between the two ends. The V gene's germline CDR1 is SGHDT and CDR2 YYEEEE. CDR3 length: 13 residues. The CDR3 region is CASSFGGQETQYF. The DNA for the CDR3 is TGTGCCAGCAGCTTTGGGGGCCAAGAGACCCAGTACTTC. Combining the CDR3 with reference TRBV5-6 and TRBJ2-5 gives the whole variable domain DAGVTQSPTHLIKTRGQQVTLRCSPKSGHDTVSWYQQALGQGPQFIFQYYEEEERQRGNFPDRFSGHQFPNYSSELNVNALLLGDSALYLCASSFGGQETQYFGPGTRLLVL.

The CDR3 sequence: CATATLGNQPQHF. CDR3 DNA: TGTGCCACGGCCACGCTCGGAAATCAGCCCCAGCATTTT. The chain carries TRBV27 and TRBJ1-5; D call uncertain. Germline CDR1 reads MNHEY; CDR2 reads SMNVEV (reference sequence). V lost 10 bases to trimming and J lost 4 bases, with 14 bases between them. The CDR3 is made up of 13 amino acids.

The chain has TRBV28 and TRBJ2-5; tentatively, D is TRBD2 (6 bases). Trimming cost V 5 bases and J 5 bases, with 21 bases left between them. The CDR3 extends over 16 amino acids. Germline CDR1 is MDHEN and CDR2 is SYDVKM. The CDR3 loop is CASSIPTGAPGETQYF. CDR3 bases: TGTGCCAGCAGTATACCCACGGGAGCCCCAGGGGAGACCCAGTACTTC.